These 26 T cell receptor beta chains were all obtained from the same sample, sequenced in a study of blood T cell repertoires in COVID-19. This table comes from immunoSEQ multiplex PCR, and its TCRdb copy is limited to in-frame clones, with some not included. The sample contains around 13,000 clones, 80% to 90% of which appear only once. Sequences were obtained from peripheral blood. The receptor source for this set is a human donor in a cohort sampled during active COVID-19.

The CDR3 spells CASSYAGTLLNEQFF. In DNA form, the CDR3 reads TGTGCCAGCAGTTACGCAGGGACTCTCCTAAATGAGCAGTTCTTC. The chain links TRBV6-5 to TRBJ2-1; D may be TRBD2 (6 bases). Germline V CDR1 and CDR2: MNHEY, SVGAGI. Trimming stripped 2 bases from V and 7 bases from J, with 15 bases between. There are 15 residues in the CDR3.

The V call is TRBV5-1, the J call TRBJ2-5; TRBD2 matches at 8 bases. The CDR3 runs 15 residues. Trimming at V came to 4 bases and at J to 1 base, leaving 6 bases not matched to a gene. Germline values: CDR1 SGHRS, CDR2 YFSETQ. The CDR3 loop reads CASSRSGTSQETQYF. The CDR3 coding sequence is TGCGCCAGCAGCCGTAGCGGGACAAGCCAAGAGACCCAGTACTTC.

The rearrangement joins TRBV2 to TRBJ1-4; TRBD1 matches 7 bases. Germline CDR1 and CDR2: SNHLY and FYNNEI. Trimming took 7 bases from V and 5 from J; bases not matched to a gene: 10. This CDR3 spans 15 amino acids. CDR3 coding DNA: TGTGCCAGCAAGAGGGTGGGACAGCCAAATGAAAAACTGTTTTTT. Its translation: CASKRVGQPNEKLFF.

CDR3 sequence reads: CAWTVGFDSSYEQYF. The CDR3, as DNA: TGTGCCTGGACTGTCGGGTTCGACAGCTCCTACGAGCAGTACTTC. The rearrangement links TRBV30 to TRBJ2-7; tentatively, D is TRBD1 (5 bases). The CDR3 loop spans 15 amino acids. CDR1 and CDR2 (germline): GTSNPN, SVGIG (reference sequence). The V end was cut by 4 bases, the J end by 0 bases, with 16 bases between.

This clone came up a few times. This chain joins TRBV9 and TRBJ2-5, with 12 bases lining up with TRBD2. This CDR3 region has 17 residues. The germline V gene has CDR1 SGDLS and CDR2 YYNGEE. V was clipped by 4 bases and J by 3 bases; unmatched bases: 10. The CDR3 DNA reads TGTGCCAGCAGCCCCCGACTAGCGGGGGAGGGGGAAGAGACCCAGTACTTC. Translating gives CASSPRLAGEGEETQYF.

CDR3 sequence reads: CAIRDPGQGRNGYTF. The CDR3 nucleotides are TGTGCCATCAGGGACCCGGGACAGGGCAGGAATGGCTACACCTTC. The chain employs TRBV10-3 and TRBJ1-2, with 9 bases fitting TRBD1. V gave up 6 bases and J gave up 6 bases; unmatched junction bases: 11. CDR3 size: 15 residues. Germline V gene lookup returns CDR1 ENHRY and CDR2 SYGVKD.

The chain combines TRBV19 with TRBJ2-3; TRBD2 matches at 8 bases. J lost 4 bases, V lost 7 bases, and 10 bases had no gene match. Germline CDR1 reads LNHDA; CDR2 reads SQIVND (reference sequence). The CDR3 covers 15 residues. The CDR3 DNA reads TGTGCCAGTACTTGGCGGGGGGCTGGGTCAGATACGCAGTATTTT. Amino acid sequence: CASTWRGAGSDTQYF.

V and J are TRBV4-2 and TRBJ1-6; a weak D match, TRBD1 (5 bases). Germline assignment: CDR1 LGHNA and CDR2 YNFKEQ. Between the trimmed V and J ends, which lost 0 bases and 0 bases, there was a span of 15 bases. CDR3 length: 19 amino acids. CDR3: CASSQDLGGQGSYNSPLHF. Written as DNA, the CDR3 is TGTGCCAGCAGCCAAGATCTGGGAGGGCAGGGCTCCTATAATTCACCCCTCCACTTT.

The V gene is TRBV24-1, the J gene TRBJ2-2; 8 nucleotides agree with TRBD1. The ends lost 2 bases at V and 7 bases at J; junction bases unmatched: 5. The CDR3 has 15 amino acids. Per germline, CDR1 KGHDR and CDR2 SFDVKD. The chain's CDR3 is CATSDSRQGYGELFF. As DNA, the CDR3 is TGTGCCACCAGTGATTCCCGACAGGGGTACGGGGAGCTGTTTTTT.

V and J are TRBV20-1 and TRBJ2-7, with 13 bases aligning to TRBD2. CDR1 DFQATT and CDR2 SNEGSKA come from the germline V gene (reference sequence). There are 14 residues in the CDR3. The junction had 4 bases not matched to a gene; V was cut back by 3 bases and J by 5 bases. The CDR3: CSASRTSGSNEQYF. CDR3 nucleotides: TGCAGTGCTAGTAGGACTAGCGGGAGTAACGAGCAGTACTTC.

CDR3 protein: CASSRPYSPLHF. The CDR3 region has the DNA TGCGCCAGCAGCCGTCCCTATTCACCCCTCCACTTT. The chain links TRBV4-1 to TRBJ1-6; D is ambiguous. The CDR3 has 12 amino acids. CDR1 is MGHRA and CDR2 is YSYEKL in the germline V gene. V lost 4 bases, J lost 8 bases, and 6 bases lay in between.

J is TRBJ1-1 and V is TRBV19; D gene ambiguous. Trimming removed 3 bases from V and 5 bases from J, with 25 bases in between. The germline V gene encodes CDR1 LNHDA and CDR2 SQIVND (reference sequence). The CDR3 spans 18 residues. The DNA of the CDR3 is TGTGCCAGTAGTATTGACATAGGTAGGAGGAGACGACGGACTGAAGCTTTCTTT. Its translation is CASSIDIGRRRRRTEAFF.

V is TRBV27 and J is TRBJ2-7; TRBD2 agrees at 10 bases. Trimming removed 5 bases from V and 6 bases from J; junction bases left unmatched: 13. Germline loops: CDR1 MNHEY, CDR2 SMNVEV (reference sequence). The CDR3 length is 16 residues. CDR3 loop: CASSRLAGPTLPEQYF. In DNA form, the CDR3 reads TGTGCCAGCAGTAGACTAGCGGGTCCTACACTCCCCGAGCAGTACTTC.

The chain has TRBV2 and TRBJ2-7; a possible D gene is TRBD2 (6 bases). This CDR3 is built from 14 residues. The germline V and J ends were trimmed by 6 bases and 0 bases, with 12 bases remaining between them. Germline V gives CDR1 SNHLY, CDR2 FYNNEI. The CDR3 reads CASRLGGSSYEQYF. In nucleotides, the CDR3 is TGTGCCAGCAGGCTTGGGGGGAGCTCCTACGAGCAGTACTTC.

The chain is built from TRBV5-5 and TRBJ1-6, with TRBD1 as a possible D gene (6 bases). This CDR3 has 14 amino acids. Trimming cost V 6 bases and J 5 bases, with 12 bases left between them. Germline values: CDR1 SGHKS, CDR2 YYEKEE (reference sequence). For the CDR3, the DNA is TGTGCCAGCACGCAGGGACAAGATAATTCACCCCTCCACTTT. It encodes CASTQGQDNSPLHF.

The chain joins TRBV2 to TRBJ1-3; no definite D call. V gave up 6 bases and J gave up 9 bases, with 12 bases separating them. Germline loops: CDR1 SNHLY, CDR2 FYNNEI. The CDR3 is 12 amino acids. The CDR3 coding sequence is TGTGCCAGCAGCGGAGCGGGTACCACCATATATTTT. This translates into CASSGAGTTIYF.

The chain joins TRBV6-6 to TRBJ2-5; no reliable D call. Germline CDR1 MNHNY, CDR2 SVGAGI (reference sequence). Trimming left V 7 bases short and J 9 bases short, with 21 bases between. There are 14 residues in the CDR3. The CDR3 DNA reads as TGTGCCAGCATCTATGACTCCACCGGAGTGGCCCAGTACTTC. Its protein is CASIYDSTGVAQYF.

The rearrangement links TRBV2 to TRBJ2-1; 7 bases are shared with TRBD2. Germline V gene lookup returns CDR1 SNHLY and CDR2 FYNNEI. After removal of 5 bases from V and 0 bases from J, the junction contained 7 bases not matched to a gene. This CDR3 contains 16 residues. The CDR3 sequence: CASSTQRGSSYNEQFF. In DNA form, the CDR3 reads TGTGCCAGCAGTACTCAGCGGGGAAGCTCCTACAATGAGCAGTTCTTC. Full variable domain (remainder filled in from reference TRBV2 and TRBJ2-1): EPEVTQTPSHQVTQMGQEVILRCVPISNHLYFYWYRQILGQKVEFLVSFYNNEISEKSEIFDDQFSVERPDGSNFTLKIRSTKLEDSAMYFCASSTQRGSSYNEQFFGPGTRLTVL.

In DNA form, the CDR3 reads TGTGCCAGCAGTTTAGGAACGGGGGGGGTCGGCAATGAAAAACTGTTTTTT. Translated, it gives CASSLGTGGVGNEKLFF. This chain connects TRBV28 to TRBJ1-4, with a tentative D call TRBD1 (5 bases). The length of the CDR3 is 17 residues. Germline values: CDR1 MDHEN, CDR2 SYDVKM. Trimming took off 2 bases at V and 5 bases at J, with 18 bases between the two ends.

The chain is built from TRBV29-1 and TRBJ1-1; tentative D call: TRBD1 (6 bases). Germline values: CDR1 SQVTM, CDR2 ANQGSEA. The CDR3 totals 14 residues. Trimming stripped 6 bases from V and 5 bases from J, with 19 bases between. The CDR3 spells CSVPGTKWWTEAFF. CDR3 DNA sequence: TGCAGCGTCCCCGGGACAAAGTGGTGGACTGAAGCTTTCTTT.

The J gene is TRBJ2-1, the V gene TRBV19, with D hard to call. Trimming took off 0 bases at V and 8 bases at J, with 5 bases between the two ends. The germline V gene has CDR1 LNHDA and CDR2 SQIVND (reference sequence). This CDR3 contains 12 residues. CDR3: CASSIEYYEQFF. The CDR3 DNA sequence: TGTGCCAGTAGTATAGAGTACTATGAGCAGTTCTTC.

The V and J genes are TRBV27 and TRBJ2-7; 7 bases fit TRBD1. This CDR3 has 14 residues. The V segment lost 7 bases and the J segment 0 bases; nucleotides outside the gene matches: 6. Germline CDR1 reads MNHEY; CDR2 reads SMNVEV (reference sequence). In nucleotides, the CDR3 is TGTGCCAGCAATCCGACAGGGACCTCCTACGAGCAGTACTTC. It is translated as CASNPTGTSYEQYF.

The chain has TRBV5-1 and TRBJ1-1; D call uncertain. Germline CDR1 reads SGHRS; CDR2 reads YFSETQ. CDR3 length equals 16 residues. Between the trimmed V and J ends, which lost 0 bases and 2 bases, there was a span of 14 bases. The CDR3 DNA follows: TGCGCCAGCAGCTTGGGCAACCATAACTTAAACACTGAAGCTTTCTTT. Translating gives CASSLGNHNLNTEAFF.

The chain's CDR3 is CASSPTSGRRIQQYF. Written as DNA, the CDR3 is TGTGCCAGCAGTCCGACTAGCGGGAGAAGAATACAGCAGTACTTC. The rearrangement uses TRBV7-9 and TRBJ2-7; 12 bases map to TRBD2. CDR1 SEHNR and CDR2 FQNEAQ come from the germline V gene (reference sequence). Germline trimming cut 6 bases from V and 8 bases from J; bases unmatched to any gene: 11. The CDR3 has 15 residues.

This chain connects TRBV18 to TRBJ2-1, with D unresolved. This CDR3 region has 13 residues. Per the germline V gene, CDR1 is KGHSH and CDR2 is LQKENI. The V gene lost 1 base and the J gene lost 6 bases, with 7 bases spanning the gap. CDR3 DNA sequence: TGTGCCAGCTCACCACAACTACTCAATGAGCAGTTCTTC. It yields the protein CASSPQLLNEQFF.

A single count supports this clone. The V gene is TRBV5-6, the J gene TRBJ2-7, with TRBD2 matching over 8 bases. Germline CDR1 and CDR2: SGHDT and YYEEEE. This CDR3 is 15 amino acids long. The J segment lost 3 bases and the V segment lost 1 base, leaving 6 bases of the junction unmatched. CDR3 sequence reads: CASSLLAGKNYEQYF. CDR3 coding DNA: TGTGCCAGCAGCTTGCTAGCGGGCAAAAACTACGAGCAGTACTTC. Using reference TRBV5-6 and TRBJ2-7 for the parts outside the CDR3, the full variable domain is DAGVTQSPTHLIKTRGQQVTLRCSPKSGHDTVSWYQQALGQGPQFIFQYYEEEERQRGNFPDRFSGHQFPNYSSELNVNALLLGDSALYLCASSLLAGKNYEQYFGPGTRLTVT.